This TCR beta chain stems from a study of cytomegalovirus exposure and HLA in healthy donors. General observations from the study: A later analysis linked a missense variant in DCLRE1C to the trimming of TCR beta V and J genes. HLA allele associations emerged for around 15,000 TCR beta sequences in a later analysis, at 0.05 false discovery rate.

Germline lookup yields CDR1 SQVTM and CDR2 ANQGSEA. The CDR3 runs to 17 residues. V was shortened by 4 bases and J by 4 bases, with 25 bases between the two germline ends. Concerning this clone itself: The antigen remains unidentified.

The PCR made use of 60 Vbeta and 13 Jbeta primers. This table comes from immunoSEQ multiplex PCR, and its TCRdb copy is limited to in-frame clones, with some not included. The sample lists fewer than 180,000 clones, around 79% occurring once. The sequence came from a human donor in good health. The sample comprised PBMCs. This chain links TRBV29-1 with TRBJ1-2; a weak D match, TRBD1 (5 bases). CDR3 sequence reads: CSVGIAVGDGFLYGYTF. As DNA, the CDR3 is TGCAGCGTTGGCATAGCGGTGGGGGACGGATTCCTCTATGGCTACACCTTC.